What follows is one T cell receptor (beta chain) and its context. The entry originates in a study of blood T cell repertoires in COVID-19. Looking at the study overall: The samples span acute and convalescent COVID-19 from the United States, Italy and Spain. Nucleic acid was either cDNA or gDNA, and it came from T cells, B-cell-depleted T cells, or PBMCs.

The CDR3 loop spans 15 amino acids. Trimming took off 0 bases at V and 2 bases at J, with 10 bases between the two ends. Germline values: CDR1 LNHDA, CDR2 SQIVND (reference sequence). In the authors' methods: Estimation of nucleated cell counts was performed using reference gene primer amplification. Assay used: immunoSEQ multiplex PCR; TCRdb lists only in-frame clones, some missing. That table gives V, J and clone size, and the DNA gave D and trimming. The data show about 62,000 clones, 92% seen once. This receptor was identified in a human donor in a cohort sampled during active COVID-19. The specimen sequenced was peripheral blood. The rearrangement links TRBV19 to TRBJ1-2; tentative D call: TRBD1 (6 bases). The CDR3 DNA follows: TGTGCCAGTAGTATAGATGCACAGGGAAACTATGGCTACACCTTC. This codes for CASSIDAQGNYGYTF.